The following is a T cell receptor beta chain sequence with its context. The antigen remains unidentified. Only in-frame clones appear in the TCRdb table, and some are missing; sequencing was by immunoSEQ multiplex PCR. The profile covers some 120,000 clones, with about 92% appearing a single time and about 4.2% taken by the ten largest. The data were obtained in a study of T cell responses to AZD1222 COVID-19 vaccine. V shed 2 bases and J shed 5 bases, with 7 bases lying between them. CDR1 and CDR2 (germline): SGHRS, YFSETQ. The CDR3 contains 12 residues. General study points: Spike was spanned by vaccine-associated CD4 TCRs, which were dominant at 160-218 and 743-854. Only six people who got AZD1222 tested seropositive at baseline. Vaccination with two AZD1222 doses was followed by a rise in Spike-specific TCR breadth and depth.

This TCR derives from an adult in good health. The input for sequencing was peripheral blood, taken on day 0 of MenACWY control vaccination. The rearrangement uses TRBV5-1 and TRBJ2-5, with no clear D. CDR3: CASSFTGETQYF. The DNA of the CDR3 is TGCGCCAGCAGCTTTACCGGGGAGACCCAGTACTTC.